The 27 T cell receptor beta chains given below trace back to one sample, sequenced in a study of blood T cell repertoires in COVID-19. This table comes from immunoSEQ multiplex PCR, and its TCRdb copy is limited to in-frame clones, with some not included. This table has fewer than 350,000 clones, 70% to 90% appearing once. Sequencing was carried out using PBMCs or T cells enriched from blood (not recorded which). These receptors originate from a middle-aged woman who had recovered from COVID-19.

V gene TRBV28 combines with J gene TRBJ2-6; D may be TRBD1 (6 bases). The V end was cut by 5 bases, the J end by 4 bases, with 15 bases between. Germline V CDR1 and CDR2: MDHEN, SYDVKM. The CDR3 has 16 residues. CDR3 protein: CASSPNPGAGANVLTF. The CDR3 DNA reads as TGTGCCAGCAGTCCGAACCCAGGGGCCGGGGCCAACGTCCTGACTTTC.

The chain employs TRBV27 and TRBJ2-5; 9 bases align to TRBD1. Germline CDR1 and CDR2: MNHEY and SMNVEV (reference sequence). The CDR3 has 19 residues. V shed 6 bases and J 1 base; nucleotides not matched to a gene: 18. CDR3 DNA sequence: TGTGCCAGCAGCACCCTTCTTGGGACAGGGTTTAGATCCCAAGAGACCCAGTACTTC. Protein: CASSTLLGTGFRSQETQYF.

V is TRBV12-3 or TRBV12-4 and J is TRBJ2-5; D call uncertain. This CDR3 has 13 residues. V lost 6 bases and J lost 2, with 10 bases in between. CDR3 protein: CASRGPEQETQYF. The DNA of the CDR3 is TGTGCCAGCAGGGGCCCAGAACAAGAGACCCAGTACTTC.

CDR3 in DNA: TGTGCCAGCAGCCCTGGGACTAGCGGGTTCTCCTACAATGAGCAGTTCTTC. Its protein is CASSPGTSGFSYNEQFF. This chain links TRBV9 with TRBJ2-1; 12 bases agree with TRBD2. The CDR3 totals 17 residues. Trimming took 4 bases from V and 0 from J; bases not matched to a gene: 5. The germline gives CDR1 SGDLS, CDR2 YYNGEE.

The genes are TRBV7-9 and TRBJ2-3; 14 bases fit TRBD2. Germline lookup yields CDR1 SEHNR and CDR2 FQNEAQ (reference sequence). V shed 2 bases and J 2 bases; nucleotides not matched to a gene: 9. The length of the CDR3 is 19 residues. CDR3 region: CASSLLGTSGSASTDTQYF. In nucleotides, the CDR3 is TGTGCCAGCAGCTTACTGGGGACTAGCGGGAGTGCTTCCACAGATACGCAGTATTTT.

The chain recombines TRBV6-6 with TRBJ2-7; unclear D gene. Germline CDR1 reads MNHNY; CDR2 reads SVGAGI (reference sequence). The CDR3 has 13 amino acids. Between the trimmed V and J ends, which lost 2 bases and 2 bases, there was a span of 7 bases. Here the CDR3 reads CASSYTETYEQYF. For the CDR3, the DNA is TGTGCCAGCAGTTACACGGAGACCTACGAGCAGTACTTC.

The chain joins TRBV5-1 to TRBJ2-2; weak D call: TRBD2 (6 bases). V was cut by 2 bases and J by 8 bases, with 13 bases left in between. This CDR3 is 14 amino acids long. Germline V CDR1 and CDR2: SGHRS, YFSETQ. CDR3 DNA: TGCGCCAGCAGCTTTCTAGCGTCGCAAGGGGAGCTGTTTTTT. Protein sequence: CASSFLASQGELFF.

This clone was recorded once. V and J are TRBV7-2 and TRBJ1-5, with TRBD1 as a possible D gene (6 bases). Trimming took 5 bases from V and 0 from J, leaving 17 bases between them. The CDR3 spans 17 residues. The germline V gene encodes CDR1 SGHTA and CDR2 FQGNSA. The CDR3 loop reads CASSPGGPAYSNQPQHF. CDR3 sequence (DNA): TGTGCCAGCAGCCCCGGGGGGCCCGCTTATAGCAATCAGCCCCAGCATTTT.

The chain has TRBV6-1 and TRBJ1-5; a possible D gene is TRBD1 (5 bases). The CDR3 consists of 15 residues. Germline loops: CDR1 MNHNS, CDR2 SASEGT. V lost 1 base to trimming and J lost 2 bases, with 9 bases between them. CDR3 bases: TGTGCCAGCAGTGAAGTGGGCAGGGGCAATCAGCCCCAGCATTTT. The encoded protein is CASSEVGRGNQPQHF.

The CDR3 sequence: CASSLQTSSGPSYNEQFF. CDR3 nucleotides: TGTGCCAGCAGCTTACAGACGTCTAGCGGGCCCTCCTACAATGAGCAGTTCTTC. The V call is TRBV7-2, the J call TRBJ2-1; TRBD2 matches 8 bases. V shed 2 bases and J 0 bases; nucleotides not matched to a gene: 9. The CDR3 loop spans 18 amino acids. Germline-derived CDR1 and CDR2 are SGHTA and FQGNSA. The full variable domain, its missing parts supplied by reference TRBV7-2 and TRBJ2-1, is GAGVSQSPSNKVTEKGKDVELRCDPISGHTALYWYRQSLGQGLEFLIYFQGNSAPDKSGLPSDRFSAERTGGSVSTLTIQRTQQEDSAVYLCASSLQTSSGPSYNEQFFGPGTRLTVL.

The rearrangement links TRBV4-1 to TRBJ1-2; no firm D call. V was clipped by 2 bases and J by 7 bases, with 17 bases between them. CDR1 is MGHRA and CDR2 is YSYEKL in the germline V gene. This CDR3 is built from 15 residues. CDR3: CASSQRRAGYVGYTF. CDR3 nucleotide sequence: TGCGCCAGCAGCCAAAGACGGGCGGGGTACGTTGGCTACACCTTC.

This chain links TRBV28 with TRBJ2-7, with TRBD1 matching 8 bases. V dropped 3 bases and J dropped 2; count of bases not matched to a gene: 3. From germline, CDR1 is MDHEN and CDR2 SYDVKM. This CDR3 has 14 amino acids. The CDR3 protein is CASSFADRAYEQYF. The CDR3 nucleotides read TGTGCCAGCAGTTTCGCGGACAGGGCCTACGAGCAGTACTTC.

CDR3 nucleotides: TGTGCCAGCAGCCAGGGGGGACTTTCTAACTATGGCTACACCTTC. It translates to CASSQGGLSNYGYTF. The chain has TRBV5-4 and TRBJ1-2; TRBD1 matches 7 bases. CDR1 is SGHNT and CDR2 is YYREEE in the germline V gene (reference sequence). Germline trimming cut 4 bases from V and 0 bases from J; bases unmatched to any gene: 6. The CDR3 extends over 15 amino acids. The whole variable domain, remainder taken from reference TRBV5-4 and TRBJ1-2, is ETGVTQSPTHLIKTRGQQVTLRCSSQSGHNTVSWYQQALGQGPQFIFQYYREEENGRGNFPPRFSGLQFPNYSSELNVNALELDDSALYLCASSQGGLSNYGYTFGSGTRLTVV.

The V and J genes are TRBV6-5 and TRBJ1-1; TRBD1 is a possible D gene (6 bases). The germline V gene encodes CDR1 MNHEY and CDR2 SVGAGI. The CDR3 contains 14 residues. V dropped 2 bases and J dropped 4 bases, with 11 bases sitting between them. The CDR3 bases are TGTGCCAGCAGTTACGACAGGACGGGCACTGAAGCTTTCTTT. Its translation is CASSYDRTGTEAFF.

This clone was seen just once. The V and J genes are TRBV7-6 and TRBJ2-7; 10 nucleotides align to TRBD1. After removal of 5 bases from V and 6 bases from J, the junction contained 10 bases not matched to a gene. Germline loops: CDR1 SGHVS, CDR2 FNYEAQ. The CDR3 runs 15 residues. Here the CDR3 DNA reads TGTGCCAGCAGCGCGGCGGGACAGGGGACGGGCGAGCAGTACTTC. The encoded protein is CASSAAGQGTGEQYF.

J is TRBJ1-1 and V is TRBV6-2 or TRBV6-3, with TRBD1 matching over 10 bases. Unmatched junction bases numbered 6, after V lost 6 bases and J lost 5 bases. This CDR3 contains 14 residues. Germline V gene lookup returns CDR1 MNHEY and CDR2 SVGEGT. The DNA for the CDR3 is TGTGCCAGCAGGTACGACAGGGGGCTGACTGAAGCTTTCTTT. Translation gives CASRYDRGLTEAFF.

V is TRBV5-4 and J is TRBJ2-3, with D uncertain. V lost 4 bases and J lost 6, with 15 bases in between. The CDR3 is made up of 14 amino acids. Per germline, CDR1 SGHNT and CDR2 YYREEE (reference sequence). The CDR3 loop is CASSKRYAGDTQYF. CDR3 DNA: TGTGCCAGCAGCAAGCGATACGCTGGGGATACGCAGTATTTT.

The V gene is TRBV3-1 (or the pseudogene TRBV3-2), the J gene TRBJ2-7, with D tentatively TRBD2 (6 bases). Germline CDR1 LGHDT, CDR2 YNNKEL (reference sequence). The V and J ends lost 1 base and 3 bases respectively, with 7 bases between them. The CDR3 has 13 residues. The CDR3 coding sequence is TGTGCCAGCAGCCAAGGGGGAGGCTACGAGCAGTACTTC. Protein: CASSQGGGYEQYF.

The chain links TRBV15 to TRBJ1-5; perhaps TRBD1 as D (6 bases). The V end was cut by 1 base, the J end by 6 bases, with 10 bases between. The germline V gene has CDR1 LNHNV and CDR2 YYDKDF (reference sequence). The CDR3 contains 14 residues. This chain's CDR3 is CATSRGLQGQPQHF. CDR3 nucleotides: TGTGCCACCAGCAGAGGGCTACAGGGTCAGCCCCAGCATTTT.

V is TRBV5-1 and J is TRBJ1-1, with D tentatively TRBD1 (6 bases). The CDR3 consists of 16 residues. Trimming cost V 2 bases and J 0 bases, with 14 bases left between them. Germline values: CDR1 SGHRS, CDR2 YFSETQ. The CDR3 DNA is TGCGCCAGCAGCTTAGGACAGAGCACCATGAACACTGAAGCTTTCTTT. This encodes CASSLGQSTMNTEAFF.

The chain joins TRBV13 to TRBJ2-1; TRBD2 matches 12 bases. The CDR3 contains 16 residues. Per the germline V gene, CDR1 is PRHDT and CDR2 is FYEKMQ (reference sequence). The ends lost 4 bases at V and 6 bases at J; junction bases unmatched: 7. Here the CDR3 reads CASSYYTLAGGNEQFF. DNA of the CDR3: TGTGCCAGCAGCTATTATACACTAGCGGGAGGCAATGAGCAGTTCTTC.

The CDR3 DNA is TGTGCCAGCTCACCCGACAGGGCGAACACTGAAGCTTTCTTT. The encoded protein is CASSPDRANTEAFF. The genes are TRBV18 and TRBJ1-1, with 7 bases that match TRBD1. The CDR3 runs 14 residues. J lost 1 base, V lost 3 bases, and 2 bases had no gene match. The germline V gene encodes CDR1 KGHSH and CDR2 LQKENI.

The J gene is TRBJ2-7, the V gene TRBV30; 10 positions agree with TRBD1. The germline CDR1 and CDR2 sequences are GTSNPN and SVGIG (reference sequence). V shed 2 bases, J shed 7 bases, and the junction held 11 bases outside the gene matches. The CDR3 covers 15 residues. CDR3 region: CAWSLVGTGAKEQYF. DNA for the CDR3: TGTGCCTGGAGTCTAGTTGGGACAGGGGCAAAGGAGCAGTACTTC.

The chain links TRBV12-3 or TRBV12-4 to TRBJ1-2, with a weak D call TRBD1 (6 bases). This CDR3 has 13 residues. V was shortened by 6 bases and J by 1 base, with 9 bases between the two germline ends. The CDR3 region has the DNA TGTGCCAGCAGGGACAGAAATAACTATGGCTACACCTTC. Translation gives CASRDRNNYGYTF.

The chain links TRBV24-1 to TRBJ1-6, with 9 positions matching TRBD1. CDR1 KGHDR and CDR2 SFDVKD come from the germline V gene. The CDR3 contains 16 residues. The junction had 7 bases not matched to a gene; V was cut back by 1 base and J by 10 bases. The CDR3 loop reads CATSDLMGQGGSPLHF. As DNA, the CDR3 is TGTGCCACCAGTGATTTAATGGGACAGGGAGGATCACCCCTCCACTTT.

The rearrangement joins TRBV27 to TRBJ2-5, with TRBD2 matching over 8 bases. The CDR3 runs 13 residues. The J segment lost 5 bases and the V segment lost 5 bases, leaving 4 bases of the junction unmatched. The germline CDR1 and CDR2 sequences are MNHEY and SMNVEV (reference sequence). The CDR3 reads CASSGTRGETQYF. CDR3 DNA: TGTGCCAGCAGTGGGACTAGGGGTGAGACCCAGTACTTC.

The genes are TRBV2 and TRBJ1-5, with D uncertain. CDR1 SNHLY and CDR2 FYNNEI come from the germline V gene. CDR3 length equals 15 residues. Trimming left V 6 bases short and J 1 base short, with 13 bases between. CDR3 sequence (DNA): TGTGCCAGCAGCGATGGGCACCCGAGCAATCAGCCCCAGCATTTT. It encodes CASSDGHPSNQPQHF. The full variable domain, rest sourced from reference TRBV2 and TRBJ1-5, is EPEVTQTPSHQVTQMGQEVILRCVPISNHLYFYWYRQILGQKVEFLVSFYNNEISEKSEIFDDQFSVERPDGSNFTLKIRSTKLEDSAMYFCASSDGHPSNQPQHFGDGTRLSIL.